Presented here are 17 T cell receptor beta chains from one specimen sequenced in a study of shared clonotypes between healthy human individuals. Here immunoSEQ multiplex PCR was the method, and the copy in TCRdb shows in-frame clones only, minus some. Here the sample spans over a million clones, just under 99% being singletons. Input material: naive CD4+ T cells sorted from blood. Noted subset: CD45RA+ positively selected. The receptor set was obtained from a man aged 25-45 years in good health.

The genes are TRBV5-6 and TRBJ2-3; maybe TRBD2 (6 bases). The germline V gene encodes CDR1 SGHDT and CDR2 YYEEEE. The length of the CDR3 is 17 residues. V lost 1 base and J lost 0, with 15 bases in between. The DNA of the CDR3 is TGTGCCAGCAGCTTGAGGCTGACTGGGACTAGCACAGATACGCAGTATTTT. The encoded protein is CASSLRLTGTSTDTQYF. The full variable domain, in which reference TRBV5-6 and TRBJ2-3 provide the parts outside the CDR3, is DAGVTQSPTHLIKTRGQQVTLRCSPKSGHDTVSWYQQALGQGPQFIFQYYEEEERQRGNFPDRFSGHQFPNYSSELNVNALLLGDSALYLCASSLRLTGTSTDTQYFGPGTRLTVL.

The rearrangement links TRBV2 to TRBJ2-2; no firm D call. The CDR3 extends over 14 amino acids. V was cut by 4 bases and J by 1 base, with 7 bases left in between. The germline V gene has CDR1 SNHLY and CDR2 FYNNEI. The CDR3 here is CASSGKRNTGELFF. For the CDR3, the DNA is TGTGCCAGCAGTGGAAAGCGGAACACCGGGGAGCTGTTTTTT.

The V gene is TRBV7-9, the J gene TRBJ2-5; the D gene is possibly TRBD1 (5 bases). V was clipped by 1 base and J by 4 bases, with 22 bases between them. The CDR3 extends over 18 amino acids. Germline assignment: CDR1 SEHNR and CDR2 FQNEAQ (reference sequence). In DNA, the CDR3 is TGTGCCAGCAGCTTAGGTCAGGGTGACGGGCGTTCGAGAGAGACCCAGTACTTC. Amino acid sequence: CASSLGQGDGRSRETQYF.

CDR3 protein: CASSLASGNEQYF. Here the CDR3 DNA reads TGTGCCAGCAGCTTAGCCTCGGGAAACGAGCAGTACTTC. The chain carries TRBV7-6 and TRBJ2-7, with D possibly matching TRBD2 (5 bases). The CDR3 is 13 amino acids. V shed 0 bases and J shed 5 bases, with 8 bases lying between them. CDR1 is SGHVS, CDR2 FNYEAQ, per germline.

The chain couples TRBV10-3 to TRBJ2-5; D not certain. V was shortened by 3 bases and J by 2 bases, with 7 bases between the two germline ends. The CDR3 contains 13 residues. Germline CDR1 ENHRY, CDR2 SYGVKD. CDR3 nucleotide sequence: TGTGCCATCAGTGACGGTCATCAAGAGACCCAGTACTTC. It translates to CAISDGHQETQYF.

In regard to this clone: Compared with germline, one end of the junction differs, possibly owing to a read error. The rearrangement uses TRBV29-1 and TRBJ2-3; 11 bases line up with TRBD2. Germline CDR1 is SQVTM and CDR2 is ANQGSEA. The CDR3 covers 14 residues. The CDR3 protein is CIVPLAGGTDTQYF. CDR3 in DNA: TGCATCGTTCCATTAGCGGGAGGGACAGATACGCAGTATTTT.

This clone was counted a single time. The rearrangement uses TRBV6-8 and TRBJ2-1, with 8 bases identical to TRBD2. CDR1 and CDR2 (germline): MNHGY, SAAAGT. This CDR3 is 14 amino acids long. V shed 5 bases, J shed 5 bases, and the junction held 5 bases outside the gene matches. CDR3 DNA sequence: TGTGCCAGCAGTAGCAGCGGGAGAGACAATGAGCAGTTCTTC. Protein: CASSSSGRDNEQFF.

The J gene is TRBJ2-7, the V gene TRBV19, with D possibly TRBD2 on 5 matching bases. V was pared by 5 bases and J by 1 base, with 9 bases between. Germline CDR1 LNHDA, CDR2 SQIVND (reference sequence). The CDR3 has 13 residues. This CDR3 reads CASSHGESYEQYF. For the CDR3, the DNA is TGTGCCAGTAGTCACGGGGAATCCTACGAGCAGTACTTC. The full variable domain, its missing parts supplied by reference TRBV19 and TRBJ2-7, is DGGITQSPKYLFRKEGQNVTLSCEQNLNHDAMYWYRQDPGQGLRLIYYSQIVNDFQKGDIAEGYSVSREKKESFPLTVTSAQKNPTAFYLCASSHGESYEQYFGPGTRLTVT.

The chain joins TRBV5-5 to TRBJ2-2; D is unresolved. The CDR3 runs to 12 residues. The V gene's germline CDR1 is SGHKS and CDR2 YYEKEE (reference sequence). Trimming stripped 1 base from V and 9 bases from J, with 7 bases between. The CDR3 is CASSLRARELFF. CDR3 bases: TGTGCCAGCAGCTTGAGGGCCCGGGAGCTGTTTTTT. The variable domain in full, with the rest retrieved from reference TRBV5-5 and TRBJ2-2, is DAGVTQSPTHLIKTRGQQVTLRCSPISGHKSVSWYQQVLGQGPQFIFQYYEKEERGRGNFPDRFSARQFPNYSSELNVNALLLGDSALYLCASSLRARELFFGEGSRLTVL.

About this clone itself: This sample also contains other DNA sequences that code for the same CDR3. The gene calls are TRBV30 and TRBJ1-5; no reliable D call. The CDR3 is 13 amino acids. V lost 0 bases to trimming and J lost 7 bases, with 10 bases between them. Germline CDR1 GTSNPN, CDR2 SVGIG (reference sequence). The CDR3 region is CAWSVNVNQPQHF. The CDR3 DNA follows: TGTGCCTGGAGTGTAAATGTCAACCAGCCCCAGCATTTT.

J is TRBJ2-3 and V is TRBV5-4; TRBD1 aligns across 10 bases. The junction had 4 bases not matched to a gene; V was cut back by 1 base and J by 2 bases. This CDR3 is 16 amino acids long. Germline V CDR1 and CDR2: SGHNT, YYREEE (reference sequence). CDR3 residues: CASSLMGQGTTDTQYF. CDR3 DNA sequence: TGTGCCAGCAGCTTGATGGGACAGGGGACCACAGATACGCAGTATTTT.

The chain links TRBV14 to TRBJ1-1; D perhaps matches TRBD1 (6 bases). V gave up 5 bases and J gave up 4 bases, with 17 bases separating them. The CDR3 totals 15 residues. The germline CDR1 and CDR2 sequences are SGHDN and FVKESK. The CDR3 nucleotides are TGTGCCAGCAGCTTATGGGGGCGGCCGGGCACTGAAGCTTTCTTT. Protein: CASSLWGRPGTEAFF. Combining the CDR3 with reference TRBV14 and TRBJ1-1 gives the whole variable domain EAGVTQFPSHSVIEKGQTVTLRCDPISGHDNLYWYRRVMGKEIKFLLHFVKESKQDESGMPNNRFLAERTGGTYSTLKVQPAELEDSGVYFCASSLWGRPGTEAFFGQGTRLTVV.

This clone was picked up one time. The chain is built from TRBV29-1 and TRBJ1-2; 7 bases agree with TRBD1. Germline loops: CDR1 SQVTM, CDR2 ANQGSEA. After removal of 4 bases from V and 4 bases from J, the junction contained 3 bases not matched to a gene. This CDR3 is 12 amino acids long. As DNA, the CDR3 is TGCAGCGTTGGTCGGGACAGCTATGGCTACACCTTC. Its protein is CSVGRDSYGYTF.

This chain uses TRBV19 with TRBJ1-2, with 9 bases fitting TRBD1. Germline V lookup: CDR1 LNHDA, CDR2 SQIVND (reference sequence). The CDR3 runs to 15 residues. With 6 bases clipped from V and 5 bases from J, the junction kept 10 bases outside the gene matches. CDR3 residues: CASRSPGQGYYGYTF. The CDR3 coding sequence is TGTGCCAGTAGGTCACCGGGACAGGGTTATTATGGCTACACCTTC.

This clone was picked up one time. V is TRBV5-6 and J is TRBJ2-7; D is ambiguous. The CDR3 is 13 amino acids. Germline V CDR1 and CDR2: SGHDT, YYEEEE. V was clipped by 1 base and J by 3 bases, with 8 bases between them. The CDR3: CASSLRVIYEQYF. The CDR3 coding sequence is TGTGCCAGCAGCTTGAGGGTAATCTACGAGCAGTACTTC.

The V call is TRBV7-9, the J call TRBJ1-1; 10 bases map to TRBD1. CDR1 is SEHNR and CDR2 is FQNEAQ in the germline V gene (reference sequence). The CDR3 consists of 14 residues. After removal of 4 bases from V and 4 bases from J, the junction contained 3 bases not matched to a gene. In DNA, the CDR3 is TGTGCCAGCAGCTGGGGACAGGGGACCACTGAAGCTTTCTTT. This codes for CASSWGQGTTEAFF.

In the case of this clone: This same CDR3 is encoded by further DNA sequences in the sample. The rearrangement links TRBV6-1 to TRBJ1-2; D is possibly TRBD1 (6 bases). CDR3 length: 14 residues. The V gene's germline CDR1 is MNHNS and CDR2 SASEGT. With 2 bases removed from V and 3 bases from J, the gap between germline ends came to 10 bases. The CDR3 nucleotides are TGTGCCAGCAGTGAAACGGGGGGCGACTATGGCTACACCTTC. It translates to CASSETGGDYGYTF.